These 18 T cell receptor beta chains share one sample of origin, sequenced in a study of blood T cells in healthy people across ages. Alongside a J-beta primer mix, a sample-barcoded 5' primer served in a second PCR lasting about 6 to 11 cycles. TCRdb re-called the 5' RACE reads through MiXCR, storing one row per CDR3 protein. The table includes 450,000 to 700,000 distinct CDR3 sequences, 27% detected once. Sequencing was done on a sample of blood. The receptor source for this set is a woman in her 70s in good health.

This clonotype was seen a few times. CDR3 coding DNA: TGTGCCATTCGGACAGACTTTTACAATGAGCAGTTCTTC. Translating gives CAIRTDFYNEQFF. The chain uses TRBV6-2 or TRBV6-3 and TRBJ2-5; D possibly corresponds to TRBD1 (6 bases). TRBJ2-1 matches the DNA end more closely, so the J call is doubtful. In germline, CDR1 is MNHEY, CDR2 SVGEGT. CDR3 length equals 13 residues.

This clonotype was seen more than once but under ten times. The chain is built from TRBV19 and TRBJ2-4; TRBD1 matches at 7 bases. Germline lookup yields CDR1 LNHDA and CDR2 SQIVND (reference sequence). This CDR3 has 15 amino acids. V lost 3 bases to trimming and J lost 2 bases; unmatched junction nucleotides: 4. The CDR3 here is CASSITGATKNIQYF. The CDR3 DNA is TGTGCCAGTAGTATCACAGGGGCAACCAAAAACATTCAGTACTTC. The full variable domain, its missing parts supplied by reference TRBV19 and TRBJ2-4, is DGGITQSPKYLFRKEGQNVTLSCEQNLNHDAMYWYRQDPGQGLRLIYYSQIVNDFQKGDIAEGYSVSREKKESFPLTVTSAQKNPTAFYLCASSITGATKNIQYFGAGTRLSVL.

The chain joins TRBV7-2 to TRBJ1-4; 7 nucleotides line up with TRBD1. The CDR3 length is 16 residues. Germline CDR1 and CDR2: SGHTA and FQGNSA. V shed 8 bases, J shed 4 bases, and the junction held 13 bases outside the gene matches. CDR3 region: CASAVRGRMVNEKLFF. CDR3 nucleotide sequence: TGTGCCAGCGCTGTGAGGGGGCGCATGGTTAATGAAAAACTGTTTTTT.

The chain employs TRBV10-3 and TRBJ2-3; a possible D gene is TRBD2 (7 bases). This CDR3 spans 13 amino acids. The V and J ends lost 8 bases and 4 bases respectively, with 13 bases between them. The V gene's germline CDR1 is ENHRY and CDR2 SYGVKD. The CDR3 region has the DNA TGTGCCATCCAAGGGGGGGCTCCAGATACGCAGTATTTT. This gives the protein CAIQGGAPDTQYF.

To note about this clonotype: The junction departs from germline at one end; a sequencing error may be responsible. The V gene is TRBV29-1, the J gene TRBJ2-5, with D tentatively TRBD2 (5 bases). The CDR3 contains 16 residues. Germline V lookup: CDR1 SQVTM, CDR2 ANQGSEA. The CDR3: CSVEVHGGEYQEAQYF. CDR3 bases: TGCAGCGTTGAAGTACACGGAGGAGAGTACCAAGAGGCCCAGTACTTC.

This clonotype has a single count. CDR3 sequence reads: CASSLAPGQGDGYTF. The CDR3 coding sequence is TGCGCCAGCAGCTTGGCCCCGGGACAGGGAGATGGCTACACCTTC. This chain connects TRBV5-1 to TRBJ1-2; 9 positions agree with TRBD1. Germline values: CDR1 SGHRS, CDR2 YFSETQ. The CDR3 runs to 15 residues. V dropped 0 bases and J dropped 6; count of bases not matched to a gene: 6.

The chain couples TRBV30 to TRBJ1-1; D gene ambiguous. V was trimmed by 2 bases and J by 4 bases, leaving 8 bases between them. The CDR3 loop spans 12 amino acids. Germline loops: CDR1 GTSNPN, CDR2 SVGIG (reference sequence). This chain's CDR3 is CAWSREVTEAFF. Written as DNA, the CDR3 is TGTGCCTGGAGTAGGGAGGTCACTGAAGCTTTCTTT.

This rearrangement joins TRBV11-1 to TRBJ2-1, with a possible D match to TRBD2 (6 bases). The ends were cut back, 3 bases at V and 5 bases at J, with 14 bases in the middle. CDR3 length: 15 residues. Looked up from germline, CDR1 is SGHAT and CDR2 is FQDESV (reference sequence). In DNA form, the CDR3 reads TGTGCCAGCAGCTTTCCACGGGGGAGGAACAATGAGCAGTTCTTC. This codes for CASSFPRGRNNEQFF.

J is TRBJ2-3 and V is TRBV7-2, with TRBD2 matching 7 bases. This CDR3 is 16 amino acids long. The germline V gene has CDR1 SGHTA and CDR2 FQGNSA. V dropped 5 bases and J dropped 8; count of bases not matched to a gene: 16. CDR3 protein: CASSPDSAGRAGTQYF. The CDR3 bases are TGTGCCAGCAGCCCCGATTCTGCGGGGAGGGCAGGTACGCAGTATTTT.

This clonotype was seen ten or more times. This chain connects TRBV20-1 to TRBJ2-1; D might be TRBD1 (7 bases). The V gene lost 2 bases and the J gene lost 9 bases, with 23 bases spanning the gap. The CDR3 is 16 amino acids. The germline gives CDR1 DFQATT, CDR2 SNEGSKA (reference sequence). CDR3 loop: CSARIGGGAGLSEQFF. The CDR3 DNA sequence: TGCAGTGCTAGAATAGGAGGGGGCGCCGGCTTGAGTGAGCAGTTCTTC.

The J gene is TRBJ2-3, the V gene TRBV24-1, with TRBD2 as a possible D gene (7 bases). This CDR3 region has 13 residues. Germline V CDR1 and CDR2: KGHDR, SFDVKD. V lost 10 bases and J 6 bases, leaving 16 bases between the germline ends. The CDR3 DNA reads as TGTGCCACAGGGAGGGGGAGCAAGGATACGCAGTATTTT. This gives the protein CATGRGSKDTQYF.

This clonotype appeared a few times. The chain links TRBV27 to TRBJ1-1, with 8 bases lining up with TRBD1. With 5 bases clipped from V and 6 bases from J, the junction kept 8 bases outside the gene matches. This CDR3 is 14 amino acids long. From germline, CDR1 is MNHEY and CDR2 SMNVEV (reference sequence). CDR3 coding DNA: TGTGCCAGCAGTCCGAATACACAGGGGGCTGAAGCTTTCTTT. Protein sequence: CASSPNTQGAEAFF.

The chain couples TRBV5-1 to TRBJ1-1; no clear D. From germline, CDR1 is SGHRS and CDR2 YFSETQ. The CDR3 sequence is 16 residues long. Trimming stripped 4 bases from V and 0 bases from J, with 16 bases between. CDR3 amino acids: CASSPPTLQMNTEAFF. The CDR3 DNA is TGCGCCAGCAGCCCCCCGACACTCCAAATGAACACTGAAGCTTTCTTT.

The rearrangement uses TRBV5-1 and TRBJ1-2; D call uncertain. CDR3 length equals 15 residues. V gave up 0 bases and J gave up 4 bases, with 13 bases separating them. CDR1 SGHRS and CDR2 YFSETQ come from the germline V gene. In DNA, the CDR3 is TGCGCCAGCAGCTTGGACGGACCGCCGGTCTATGGCTACACCTTC. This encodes CASSLDGPPVYGYTF.

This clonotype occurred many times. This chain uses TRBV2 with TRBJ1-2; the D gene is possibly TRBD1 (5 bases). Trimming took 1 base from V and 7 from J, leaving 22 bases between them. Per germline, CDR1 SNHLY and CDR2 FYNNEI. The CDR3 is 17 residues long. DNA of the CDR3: TGTGCCAGCAGTGAAGGGGCAGGGATCCGGCCAAAACGTGGCTACACCTTC. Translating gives CASSEGAGIRPKRGYTF.

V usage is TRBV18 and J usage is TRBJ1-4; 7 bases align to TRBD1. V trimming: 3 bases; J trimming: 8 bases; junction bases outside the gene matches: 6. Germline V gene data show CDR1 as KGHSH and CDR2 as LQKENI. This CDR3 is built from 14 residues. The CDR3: CASSPDRAGEKLFF. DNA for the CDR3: TGTGCCAGCTCACCTGACAGGGCTGGAGAAAAACTGTTTTTT. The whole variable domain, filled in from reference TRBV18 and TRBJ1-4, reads NAGVMQNPRHLVRRRGQEARLRCSPMKGHSHVYWYRQLPEEGLKFMVYLQKENIIDESGMPKERFSAEFPKEGPSILRIQQVVRGDSAAYFCASSPDRAGEKLFFGSGTQLSVL.

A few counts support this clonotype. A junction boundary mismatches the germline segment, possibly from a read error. Written as DNA, the CDR3 is TGCAGTGCTCAAGCGCGCGAGCAGTGCTTC. It encodes CSAQAREQCF. The V call is TRBV20-1, the J call TRBJ2-7; D uncertain. CDR3 length: 10 residues. CDR1 is DFQATT and CDR2 is SNEGSKA in the germline V gene (reference sequence).

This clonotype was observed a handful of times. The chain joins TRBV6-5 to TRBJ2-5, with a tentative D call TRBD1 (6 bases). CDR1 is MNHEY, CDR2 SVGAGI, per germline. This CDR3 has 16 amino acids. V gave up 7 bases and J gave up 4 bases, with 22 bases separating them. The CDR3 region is CASKRKVTLGGETQYF. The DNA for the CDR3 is TGTGCCAGCAAACGGAAGGTCACGTTAGGGGGAGAGACCCAGTACTTC.